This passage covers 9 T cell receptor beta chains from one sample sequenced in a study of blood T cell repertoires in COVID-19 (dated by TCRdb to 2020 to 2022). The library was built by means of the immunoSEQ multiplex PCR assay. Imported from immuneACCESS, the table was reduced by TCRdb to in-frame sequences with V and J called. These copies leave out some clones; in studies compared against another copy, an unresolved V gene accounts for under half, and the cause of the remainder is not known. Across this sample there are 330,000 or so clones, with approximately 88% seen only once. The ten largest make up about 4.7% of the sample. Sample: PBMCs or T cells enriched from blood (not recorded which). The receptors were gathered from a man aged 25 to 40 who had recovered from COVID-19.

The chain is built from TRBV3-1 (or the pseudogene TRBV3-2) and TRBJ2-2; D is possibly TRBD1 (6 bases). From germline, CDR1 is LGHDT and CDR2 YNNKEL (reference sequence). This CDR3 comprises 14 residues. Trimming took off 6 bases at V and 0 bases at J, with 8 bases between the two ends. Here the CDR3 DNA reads TGTGCCAGCAGAAGGACAGCGAACACCGGGGAGCTGTTTTTT. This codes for CASRRTANTGELFF.

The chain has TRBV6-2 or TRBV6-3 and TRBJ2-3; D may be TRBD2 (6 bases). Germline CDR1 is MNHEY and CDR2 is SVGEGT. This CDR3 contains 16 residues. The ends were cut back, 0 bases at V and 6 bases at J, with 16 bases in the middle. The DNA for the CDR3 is TGTGCCAGCAGTTACTCGAAGGCTAGCGCCGTGGATACGCAGTATTTT. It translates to CASSYSKASAVDTQYF.

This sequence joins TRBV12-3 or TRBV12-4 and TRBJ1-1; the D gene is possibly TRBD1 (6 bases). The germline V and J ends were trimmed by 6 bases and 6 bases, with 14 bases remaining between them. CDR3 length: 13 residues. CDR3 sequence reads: CASRRGRGAEAFF. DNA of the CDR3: TGTGCCAGCAGAAGGGGCAGGGGCGCTGAAGCTTTCTTT.

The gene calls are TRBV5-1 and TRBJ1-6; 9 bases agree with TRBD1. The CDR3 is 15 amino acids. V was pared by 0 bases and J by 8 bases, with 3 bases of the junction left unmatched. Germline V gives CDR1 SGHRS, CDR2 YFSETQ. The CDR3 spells CASSLGTGDYSPLHF. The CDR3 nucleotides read TGCGCCAGCAGCTTGGGGACAGGGGATTATTCACCCCTCCACTTT.

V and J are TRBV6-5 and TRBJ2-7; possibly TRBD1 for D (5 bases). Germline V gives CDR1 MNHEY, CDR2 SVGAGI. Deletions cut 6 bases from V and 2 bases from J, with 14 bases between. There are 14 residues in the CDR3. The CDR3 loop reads CASRFATAPYEQYF. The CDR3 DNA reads TGTGCCAGCAGGTTCGCGACAGCACCCTACGAGCAGTACTTC.

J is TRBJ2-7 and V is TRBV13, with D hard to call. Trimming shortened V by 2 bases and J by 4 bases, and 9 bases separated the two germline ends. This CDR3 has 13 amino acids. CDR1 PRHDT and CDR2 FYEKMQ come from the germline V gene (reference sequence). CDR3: CASSLTGGYEQYF. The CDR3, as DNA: TGTGCCAGCAGCTTAACTGGCGGTTACGAGCAGTACTTC. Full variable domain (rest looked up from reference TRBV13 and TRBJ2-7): AAGVIQSPRHLIKEKRETATLKCYPIPRHDTVYWYQQGPGQDPQFLISFYEKMQSDKGSIPDRFSAQQFSDYHSELNMSSLELGDSALYFCASSLTGGYEQYFGPGTRLTVT.

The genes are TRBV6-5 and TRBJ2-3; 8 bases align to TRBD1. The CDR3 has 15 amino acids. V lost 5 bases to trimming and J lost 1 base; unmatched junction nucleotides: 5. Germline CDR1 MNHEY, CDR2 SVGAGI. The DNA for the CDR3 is TGTGCCAGCAGTCCCCAACAGGGGGGCACAGATACGCAGTATTTT. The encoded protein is CASSPQQGGTDTQYF.

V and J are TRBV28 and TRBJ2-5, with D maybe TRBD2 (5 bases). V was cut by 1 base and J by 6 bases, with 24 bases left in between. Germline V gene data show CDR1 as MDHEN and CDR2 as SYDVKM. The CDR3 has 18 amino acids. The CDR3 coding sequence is TGTGCCAGCAGTTTATATAGTAGTCGGGCTAGCCCGTTGAAGACCCAGTACTTC. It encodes CASSLYSSRASPLKTQYF.

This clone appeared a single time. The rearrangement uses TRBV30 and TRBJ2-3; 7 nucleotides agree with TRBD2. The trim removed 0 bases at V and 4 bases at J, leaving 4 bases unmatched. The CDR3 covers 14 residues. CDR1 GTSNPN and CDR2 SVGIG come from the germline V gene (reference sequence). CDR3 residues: CAWSVGGGADTQYF. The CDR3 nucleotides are TGTGCCTGGAGTGTAGGCGGGGGTGCAGATACGCAGTATTTT.